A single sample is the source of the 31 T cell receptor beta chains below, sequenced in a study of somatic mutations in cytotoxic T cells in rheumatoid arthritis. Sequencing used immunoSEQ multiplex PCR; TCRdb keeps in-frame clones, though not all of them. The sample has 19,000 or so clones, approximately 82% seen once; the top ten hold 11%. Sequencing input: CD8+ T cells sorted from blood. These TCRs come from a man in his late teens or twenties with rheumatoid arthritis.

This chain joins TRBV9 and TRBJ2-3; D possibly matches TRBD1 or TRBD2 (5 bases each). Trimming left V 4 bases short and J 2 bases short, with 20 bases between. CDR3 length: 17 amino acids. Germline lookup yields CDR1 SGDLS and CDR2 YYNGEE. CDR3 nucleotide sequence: TGTGCCAGCAGCACAGGAAACTCGGGTCGGGACACAGATACGCAGTATTTT. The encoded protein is CASSTGNSGRDTDTQYF.

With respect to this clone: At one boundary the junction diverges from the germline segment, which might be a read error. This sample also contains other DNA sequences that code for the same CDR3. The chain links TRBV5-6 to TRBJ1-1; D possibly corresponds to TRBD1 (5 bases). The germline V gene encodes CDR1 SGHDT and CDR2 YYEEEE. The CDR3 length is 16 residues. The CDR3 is CASSLATGRLNTEAFF. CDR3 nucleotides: TGCGCCAGCAGCTTGGCCACGGGGCGTTTGAACACTGAAGCTTTCTTT.

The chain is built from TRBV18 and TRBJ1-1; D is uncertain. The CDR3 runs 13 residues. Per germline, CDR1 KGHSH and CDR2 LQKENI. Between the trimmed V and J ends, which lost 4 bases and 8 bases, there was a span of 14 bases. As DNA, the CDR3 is TGTGCCAGCTCACGGAAAGCCGGCTTCGAAGCTTTCTTT. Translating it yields CASSRKAGFEAFF.

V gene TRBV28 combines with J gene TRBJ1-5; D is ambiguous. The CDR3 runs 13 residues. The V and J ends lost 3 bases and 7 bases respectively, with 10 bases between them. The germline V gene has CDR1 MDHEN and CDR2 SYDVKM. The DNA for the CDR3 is TGTGCCAGCAGTTTGAAGGAAGGGCAGCCCCAGCATTTT. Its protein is CASSLKEGQPQHF.

This CDR3 is CASSFQGLAGSYNEQFF. The CDR3 bases are TGTGCCAGCAGTTTCCAAGGACTAGCGGGGAGTTACAATGAGCAGTTCTTC. The chain couples TRBV28 to TRBJ2-1; 12 bases agree with TRBD2. Germline CDR1 is MDHEN and CDR2 is SYDVKM. The CDR3 is made up of 17 amino acids. Trimming at V came to 3 bases and at J to 4 bases, leaving 7 bases not matched to a gene. The whole variable domain, remainder taken from reference TRBV28 and TRBJ2-1, is DVKVTQSSRYLVKRTGEKVFLECVQDMDHENMFWYRQDPGLGLRLIYFSYDVKMKEKGDIPEGYSVSREKKERFSLILESASTNQTSMYLCASSFQGLAGSYNEQFFGPGTRLTVL.

The CDR3 loop reads CASSQVPRGDEKLFF. CDR3 nucleotides: TGCGCCAGCAGCCAAGTCCCCAGGGGAGATGAAAAACTGTTTTTT. The chain recombines TRBV4-1 with TRBJ1-4; perhaps TRBD1 as D (6 bases). The germline V and J ends were trimmed by 1 base and 6 bases, with 12 bases remaining between them. The CDR3 covers 15 residues. Germline-derived CDR1 and CDR2 are MGHRA and YSYEKL.

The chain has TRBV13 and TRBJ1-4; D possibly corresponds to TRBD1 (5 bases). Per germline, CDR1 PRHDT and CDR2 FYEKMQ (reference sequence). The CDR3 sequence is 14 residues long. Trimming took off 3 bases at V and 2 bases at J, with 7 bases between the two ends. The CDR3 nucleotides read TGTGCCAGCAGCTTGGCAGGGACTAATGAAAAACTGTTTTTT. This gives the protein CASSLAGTNEKLFF.

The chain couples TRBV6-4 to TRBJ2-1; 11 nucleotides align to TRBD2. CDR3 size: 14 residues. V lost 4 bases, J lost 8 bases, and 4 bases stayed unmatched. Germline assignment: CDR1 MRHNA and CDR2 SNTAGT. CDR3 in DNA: TGTGCCAGCAGTGTGACTAGCGGGGTTGATGAGCAGTTCTTC. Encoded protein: CASSVTSGVDEQFF.

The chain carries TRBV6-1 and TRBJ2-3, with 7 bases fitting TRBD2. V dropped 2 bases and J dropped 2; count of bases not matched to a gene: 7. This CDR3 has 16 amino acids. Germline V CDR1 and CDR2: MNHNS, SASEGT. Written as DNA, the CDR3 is TGTGCCAGCAGTGAACCCAGGCGGGGGATCACAGATACGCAGTATTTT. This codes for CASSEPRRGITDTQYF.

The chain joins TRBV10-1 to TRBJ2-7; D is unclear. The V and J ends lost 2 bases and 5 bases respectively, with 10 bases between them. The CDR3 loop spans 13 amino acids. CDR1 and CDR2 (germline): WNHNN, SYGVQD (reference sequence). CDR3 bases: TGCGCCAGCAGTGAGCGTACCCGGGACGAGCAGTACTTC. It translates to CASSERTRDEQYF.

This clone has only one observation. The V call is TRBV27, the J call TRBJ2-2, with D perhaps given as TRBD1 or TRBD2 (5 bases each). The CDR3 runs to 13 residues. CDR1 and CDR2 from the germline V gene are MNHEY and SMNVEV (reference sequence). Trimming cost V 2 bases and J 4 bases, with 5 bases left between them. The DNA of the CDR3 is TGTGCCAGCAGTTTAGGGGGCACCGGGGAGCTGTTTTTT. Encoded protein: CASSLGGTGELFF.

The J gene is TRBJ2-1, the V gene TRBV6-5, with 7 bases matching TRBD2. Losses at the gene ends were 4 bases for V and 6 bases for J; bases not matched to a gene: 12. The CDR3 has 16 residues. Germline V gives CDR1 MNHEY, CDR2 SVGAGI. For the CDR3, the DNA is TGTGCCAGCAGTTCCCCGGGGGAGCGGGGACTCAATGAGCAGTTCTTC. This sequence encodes CASSSPGERGLNEQFF.

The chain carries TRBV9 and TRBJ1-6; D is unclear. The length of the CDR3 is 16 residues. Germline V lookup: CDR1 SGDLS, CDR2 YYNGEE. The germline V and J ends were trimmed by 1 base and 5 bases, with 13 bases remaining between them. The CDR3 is CASSVMGILNNSPLHF. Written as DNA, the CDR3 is TGTGCCAGCAGCGTAATGGGGATTTTAAATAATTCACCCCTCCACTTT.

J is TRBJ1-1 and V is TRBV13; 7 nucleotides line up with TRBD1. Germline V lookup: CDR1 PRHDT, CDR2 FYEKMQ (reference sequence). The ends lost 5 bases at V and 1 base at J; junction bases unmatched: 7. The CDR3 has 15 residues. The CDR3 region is CASSLAQGPNTEAFF. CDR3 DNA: TGTGCCAGCAGCCTAGCACAGGGGCCGAACACTGAAGCTTTCTTT. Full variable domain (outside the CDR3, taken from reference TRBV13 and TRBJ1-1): AAGVIQSPRHLIKEKRETATLKCYPIPRHDTVYWYQQGPGQDPQFLISFYEKMQSDKGSIPDRFSAQQFSDYHSELNMSSLELGDSALYFCASSLAQGPNTEAFFGQGTRLTVV.

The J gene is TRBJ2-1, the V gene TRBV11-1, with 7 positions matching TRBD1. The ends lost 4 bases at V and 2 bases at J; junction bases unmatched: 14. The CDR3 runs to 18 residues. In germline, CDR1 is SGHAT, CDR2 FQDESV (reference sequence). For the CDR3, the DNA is TGTGCCAGCAGCTCATCAATAGGGGACAGTATCGCCTACAATGAGCAGTTCTTC. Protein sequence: CASSSSIGDSIAYNEQFF.

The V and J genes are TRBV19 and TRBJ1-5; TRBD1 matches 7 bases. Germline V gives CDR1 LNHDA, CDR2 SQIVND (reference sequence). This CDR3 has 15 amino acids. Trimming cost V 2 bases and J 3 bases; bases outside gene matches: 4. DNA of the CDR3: TGTGCCAGTAGTATAACAGGGGCGAACAATCAGCCCCAGCATTTT. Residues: CASSITGANNQPQHF.

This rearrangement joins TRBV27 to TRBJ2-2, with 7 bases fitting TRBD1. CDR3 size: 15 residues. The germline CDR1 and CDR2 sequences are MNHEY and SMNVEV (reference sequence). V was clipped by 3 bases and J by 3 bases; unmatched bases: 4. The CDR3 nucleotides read TGTGCCAGCAGTTTGTATAGGGGGCACACCGGGGAGCTGTTTTTT. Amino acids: CASSLYRGHTGELFF.

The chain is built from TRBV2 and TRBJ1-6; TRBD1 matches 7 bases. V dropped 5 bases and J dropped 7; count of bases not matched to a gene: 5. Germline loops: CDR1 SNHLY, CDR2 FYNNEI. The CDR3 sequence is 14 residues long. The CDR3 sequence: CASSTGAVNSPLHF. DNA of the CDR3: TGTGCCAGCAGTACAGGGGCAGTAAATTCACCCCTCCACTTT.

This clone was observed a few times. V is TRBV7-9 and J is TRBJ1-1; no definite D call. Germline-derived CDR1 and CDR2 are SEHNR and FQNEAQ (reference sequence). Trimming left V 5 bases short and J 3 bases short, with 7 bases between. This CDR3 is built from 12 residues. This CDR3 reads CASSLSDTEAFF. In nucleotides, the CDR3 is TGTGCCAGCAGCCTTTCGGACACTGAAGCTTTCTTT. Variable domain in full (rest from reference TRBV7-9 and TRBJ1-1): DTGVSQNPRHKITKRGQNVTFRCDPISEHNRLYWYRQTLGQGPEFLTYFQNEAQLEKSRLLSDRFSAERPKGSFSTLEIQRTEQGDSAMYLCASSLSDTEAFFGQGTRLTVV.

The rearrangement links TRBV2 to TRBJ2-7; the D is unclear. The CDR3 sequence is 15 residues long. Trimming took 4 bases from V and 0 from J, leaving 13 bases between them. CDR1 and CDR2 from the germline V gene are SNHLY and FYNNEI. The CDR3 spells CASSVWSDYSYEQYF. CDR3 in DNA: TGTGCCAGCAGTGTTTGGTCGGATTACTCCTACGAGCAGTACTTC.

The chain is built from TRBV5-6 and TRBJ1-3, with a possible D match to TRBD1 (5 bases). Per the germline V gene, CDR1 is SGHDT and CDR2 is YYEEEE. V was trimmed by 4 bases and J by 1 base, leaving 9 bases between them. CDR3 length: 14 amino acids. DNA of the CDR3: TGTGCCAGCAGCGCCGGGGGGTCTGGAAACACCATATATTTT. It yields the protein CASSAGGSGNTIYF. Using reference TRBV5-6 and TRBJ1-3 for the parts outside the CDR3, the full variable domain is DAGVTQSPTHLIKTRGQQVTLRCSPKSGHDTVSWYQQALGQGPQFIFQYYEEEERQRGNFPDRFSGHQFPNYSSELNVNALLLGDSALYLCASSAGGSGNTIYFGEGSWLTVV.

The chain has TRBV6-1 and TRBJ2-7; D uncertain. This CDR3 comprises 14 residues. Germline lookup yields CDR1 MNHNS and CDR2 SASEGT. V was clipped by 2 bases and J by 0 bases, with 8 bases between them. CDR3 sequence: CASSERADSYEQYF. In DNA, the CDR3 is TGTGCCAGCAGTGAAAGGGCTGACTCCTACGAGCAGTACTTC.

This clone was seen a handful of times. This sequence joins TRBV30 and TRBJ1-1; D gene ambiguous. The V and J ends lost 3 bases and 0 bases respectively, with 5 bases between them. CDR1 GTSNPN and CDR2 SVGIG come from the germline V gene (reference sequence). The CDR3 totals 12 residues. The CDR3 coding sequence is TGTGCCTGGAGCCCAATGAACACTGAAGCTTTCTTT. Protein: CAWSPMNTEAFF.

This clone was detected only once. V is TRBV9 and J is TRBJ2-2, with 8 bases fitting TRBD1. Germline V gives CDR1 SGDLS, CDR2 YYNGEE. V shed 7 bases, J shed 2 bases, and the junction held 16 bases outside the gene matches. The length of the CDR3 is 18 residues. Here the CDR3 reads CASSLSPRDRKNTGELFF. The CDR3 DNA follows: TGTGCCAGCTCTCTATCCCCCCGGGACAGGAAAAACACCGGGGAGCTGTTTTTT.

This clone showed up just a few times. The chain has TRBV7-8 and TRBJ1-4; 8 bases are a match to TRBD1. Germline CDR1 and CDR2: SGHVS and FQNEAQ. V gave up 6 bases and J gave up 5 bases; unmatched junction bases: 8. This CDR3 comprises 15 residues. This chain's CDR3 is CASRLGTGRNEKLFF. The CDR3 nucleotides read TGTGCCAGCAGGCTAGGGACAGGTCGAAATGAAAAACTGTTTTTT.

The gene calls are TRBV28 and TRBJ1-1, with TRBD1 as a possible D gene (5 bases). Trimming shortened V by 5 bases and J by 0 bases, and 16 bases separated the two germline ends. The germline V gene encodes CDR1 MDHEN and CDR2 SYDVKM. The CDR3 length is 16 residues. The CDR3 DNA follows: TGTGCCAGCAGTACCCCGGCCGGGGCCATGAACACTGAAGCTTTCTTT. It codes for CASSTPAGAMNTEAFF.

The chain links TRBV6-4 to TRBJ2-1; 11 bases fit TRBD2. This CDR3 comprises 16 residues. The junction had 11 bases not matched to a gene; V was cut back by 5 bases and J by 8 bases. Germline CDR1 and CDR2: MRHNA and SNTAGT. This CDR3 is CASSPDPTSGGDEQFF. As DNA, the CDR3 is TGTGCCAGCAGTCCCGACCCCACTAGCGGGGGCGATGAGCAGTTCTTC.

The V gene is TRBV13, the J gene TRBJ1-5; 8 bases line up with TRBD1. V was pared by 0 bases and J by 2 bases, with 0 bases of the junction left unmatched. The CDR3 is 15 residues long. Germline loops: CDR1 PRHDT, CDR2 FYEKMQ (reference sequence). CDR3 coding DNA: TGTGCCAGCAGCTTAGGGGGACAGGGCAATCAGCCCCAGCATTTT. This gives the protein CASSLGGQGNQPQHF.

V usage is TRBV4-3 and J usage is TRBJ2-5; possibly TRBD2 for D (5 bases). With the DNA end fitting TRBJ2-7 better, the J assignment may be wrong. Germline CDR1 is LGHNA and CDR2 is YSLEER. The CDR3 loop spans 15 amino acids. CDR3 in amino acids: CASSQDEGGESEQYF. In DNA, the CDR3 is TGCGCCAGCAGCCAAGATGAGGGCGGAGAGTCCGAGCAGTACTTC.

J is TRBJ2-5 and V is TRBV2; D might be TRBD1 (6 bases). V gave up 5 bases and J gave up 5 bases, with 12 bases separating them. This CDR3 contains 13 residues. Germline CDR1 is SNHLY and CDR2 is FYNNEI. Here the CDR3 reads CASSKTGTETQYF. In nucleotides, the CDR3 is TGTGCCAGCAGTAAGACAGGAACGGAGACCCAGTACTTC.

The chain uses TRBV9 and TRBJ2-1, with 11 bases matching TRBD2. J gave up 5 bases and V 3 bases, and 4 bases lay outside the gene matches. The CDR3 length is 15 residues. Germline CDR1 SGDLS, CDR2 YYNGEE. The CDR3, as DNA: TGTGCCAGCAGCGGATTGACTAGCGGGGACAATGAGCAGTTCTTC. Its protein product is CASSGLTSGDNEQFF.